A selection of T cell receptor beta chains follows, all from one sample in a study of blood T cell repertoires in COVID-19. The protocol was immunoSEQ multiplex PCR, while the TCRdb copy is restricted to in-frame clones and leaves out a portion. Of hundreds of thousands of clones in the sample, roughly 87% are singletons; the top ten hold more than 0.9%. The specimen was PBMCs or T cells enriched from blood (not recorded which). The receptors come from a woman aged 30 to 39 who had recovered from COVID-19. Both conserved end residues are part of each CDR3. Each record gives: D gene, V gene, clone size, J gene, CDR3 protein, CDR3 DNA. A D gene is named only where the DNA matches it firmly. Expanded clones get a size class; other rows say once, few or many, or leave the size out.

D: TRBD2
V: TRBV15
size: -
J: TRBJ2-1
CDR3: CATSREKKLAGNNEQFF
DNA: TGTGCCACCAGCAGAGAAAAGAAACTAGCGGGGAACAATGAGCAGTTCTTC

D: -
V: TRBV20-1
size: -
J: TRBJ2-7
CDR3: CSAPRPEQYF
DNA: TGCAGTGCTCCGCGGCCGGAGCAGTACTTC

D: -
V: TRBV14
size: -
J: TRBJ2-3
CDR3: CASSPWGADTQYF
DNA: TGTGCCAGCAGCCCCTGGGGGGCAGATACGCAGTATTTT

D: -
V: TRBV18
size: -
J: TRBJ1-2
CDR3: CASSPPKARVYGYTF
DNA: TGTGCCAGCTCACCACCAAAGGCCAGGGTTTATGGCTACACCTTC

D: -
V: TRBV19
size: -
J: TRBJ1-5
CDR3: CASIAGGGIGQPQHF
DNA: TGTGCCAGTATCGCGGGGGGCGGTATCGGTCAGCCCCAGCATTTT

D: TRBD1
V: TRBV28
size: -
J: TRBJ2-7
CDR3: CASSGQVGQYF
DNA: TGTGCCAGCAGCGGACAGGTAGGACAGTACTTC

D: -
V: TRBV10-3
size: -
J: TRBJ2-3
CDR3: CAISGLAEGGTDTQYF
DNA: TGTGCCATCAGTGGTCTCGCCGAGGGGGGCACAGATACGCAGTATTTT

D: TRBD2
V: TRBV7-2
size: -
J: TRBJ2-1
CDR3: CASRGGQTYNEQFF
DNA: TGTGCCAGCAGGGGAGGGCAAACCTACAATGAGCAGTTCTTC

D: -
V: TRBV7-9
size: -
J: TRBJ1-1
CDR3: CASSGRGNTEAFF
DNA: TGTGCCAGCAGCGGACGGGGGAACACTGAAGCTTTCTTT

D: TRBD1
V: TRBV11-1
size: -
J: TRBJ2-7
CDR3: CASSLGPRQGVNEQYF
DNA: TGTGCCAGCAGCTTAGGCCCCCGGCAGGGGGTAAACGAGCAGTACTTC

D: -
V: TRBV7-6
size: -
J: TRBJ2-1
CDR3: CASRAGWEVYNEQFF
DNA: TGTGCCAGCAGAGCTGGTTGGGAGGTTTACAATGAGCAGTTCTTC

D: -
V: TRBV5-1
size: -
J: TRBJ1-4
CDR3: CASSLEAGSTNEKLFF
DNA: TGCGCCAGCAGCTTGGAGGCGGGGTCAACTAATGAAAAACTGTTTTTT

D: TRBD1
V: TRBV9
size: -
J: TRBJ2-1
CDR3: CASSVGLGQGYNEQFF
DNA: TGTGCCAGCAGCGTAGGACTGGGACAGGGCTACAATGAGCAGTTCTTC

D: TRBD1
V: TRBV19
size: once
J: TRBJ2-3
CDR3: CASAAGGSADTQYF
DNA: TGTGCCAGTGCCGCAGGGGGTAGCGCAGATACGCAGTATTTT

D: -
V: TRBV6-1
size: -
J: TRBJ1-1
CDR3: CASSGGGGLEAFF
DNA: TGTGCCAGCAGTGGGGGAGGGGGGCTTGAAGCTTTCTTT

D: -
V: TRBV19
size: once
J: TRBJ1-2
CDR3: CASSMRDRNHGYTF
DNA: TGTGCCAGTAGTATGCGAGACAGGAACCATGGCTACACCTTC

D: -
V: TRBV5-4
size: -
J: TRBJ2-5
CDR3: CASSLPGQAGETQYF
DNA: TGTGCCAGCAGCTTACCGGGCCAAGCAGGGGAGACCCAGTACTTC

D: TRBD1
V: TRBV5-5
size: few
J: TRBJ1-5
CDR3: CASSLGGTGNNQPQHF
DNA: TGTGCCAGCAGCTTGGGGGGGACAGGGAACAATCAGCCCCAGCATTTT

D: -
V: TRBV6-1
size: -
J: TRBJ2-2
CDR3: CASSDRSGNGELFF
DNA: TGTGCCAGCAGTGACAGGTCCGGTAACGGGGAGCTGTTTTTT

D: TRBD2
V: TRBV19
size: once
J: TRBJ2-1
CDR3: CASTRGLAGYNEQFF
DNA: TGTGCCAGTACCCGAGGGTTAGCGGGGTACAATGAGCAGTTCTTC

D: -
V: TRBV10-3
size: -
J: TRBJ1-6
CDR3: CAISGTVENSPLHF
DNA: TGTGCCATCAGTGGGACTGTGGAGAACTCACCCCTCCACTTT

D: -
V: TRBV30
size: -
J: TRBJ1-1
CDR3: CAWTSFVGVKNTEAFF
DNA: TGTGCCTGGACCTCATTTGTCGGGGTTAAGAACACTGAAGCTTTCTTT

D: TRBD1
V: TRBV9
size: -
J: TRBJ2-3
CDR3: CASSVGLGGRSSTDTQYF
DNA: TGTGCCAGCAGCGTCGGATTAGGGGGCAGGTCGAGCACAGATACGCAGTATTTT

D: -
V: TRBV27
size: -
J: TRBJ1-5
CDR3: CASRLDATTGRQPQHF
DNA: TGTGCCAGCAGGTTGGATGCTACAACAGGGCGTCAGCCCCAGCATTTT

D: -
V: TRBV27
size: -
J: TRBJ2-5
CDR3: CASSLSPSRTQYF
DNA: TGTGCCAGCAGTTTATCCCCCTCTCGGACCCAGTACTTC

D: -
V: TRBV9
size: -
J: TRBJ1-2
CDR3: CASSQTGNYGYTF
DNA: TGTGCCAGCAGCCAAACAGGGAACTATGGCTACACCTTC

D: TRBD1
V: TRBV15
size: once
J: TRBJ1-6
CDR3: CATSRDLDRGPLHF
DNA: TGTGCCACCAGCAGAGACCTAGACAGGGGACCCCTCCACTTT

D: TRBD2
V: TRBV7-6
size: once
J: TRBJ2-1
CDR3: CASGSGGAGSEQFF
DNA: TGTGCCAGCGGTAGCGGGGGGGCCGGGAGTGAGCAGTTCTTC

D: TRBD1
V: TRBV19
size: -
J: TRBJ2-3
CDR3: CASSPRTGFLTDTQYF
DNA: TGTGCCAGTAGTCCCAGGACAGGGTTTTTGACAGATACGCAGTATTTT

D: -
V: TRBV5-8
size: -
J: TRBJ1-4
CDR3: CASSLVAGREKLFF
DNA: TGTGCCAGCAGCTTGGTGGCAGGGCGAGAAAAACTGTTTTTT

D: TRBD2
V: TRBV3-1/TRBV3-2
size: -
J: TRBJ2-7
CDR3: CASSQTSGGLYEQYF
DNA: TGTGCCAGCAGCCAGACTAGCGGGGGGCTCTACGAGCAGTACTTC

D: TRBD1
V: TRBV3-1/TRBV3-2
size: -
J: TRBJ2-1
CDR3: CASSRGQGSYNEQFF
DNA: TGTGCCAGCAGCCGCGGACAGGGCTCCTACAATGAGCAGTTCTTC

D: TRBD1
V: TRBV28
size: -
J: TRBJ1-4
CDR3: CASSFFGTGGEKLFF
DNA: TGTGCCAGCAGTTTCTTCGGGACAGGGGGTGAAAAACTGTTTTTT

D: TRBD1
V: TRBV10-3
size: -
J: TRBJ1-2
CDR3: CAISYRGRRNYGYTF
DNA: TGTGCCATCAGTTACAGGGGGCGTCGGAACTATGGCTACACCTTC

D: TRBD1
V: TRBV19
size: few
J: TRBJ2-1
CDR3: CASSILGTGSYNEQFF
DNA: TGTGCCAGTAGTATTTTGGGGACAGGGAGTTACAATGAGCAGTTCTTC

D: TRBD1
V: TRBV19
size: few
J: TRBJ1-6
CDR3: CASTWTGSSYNSPLHF
DNA: TGTGCCAGTACCTGGACAGGGAGCTCCTATAATTCACCCCTCCACTTT

D: TRBD1
V: TRBV6-5
size: -
J: TRBJ1-5
CDR3: CASSYQQGQPQHF
DNA: TGTGCCAGCAGTTACCAACAGGGGCAGCCCCAGCATTTT

D: -
V: TRBV15
size: once
J: TRBJ1-6
CDR3: CATSRDRGDNSPLHF
DNA: TGTGCCACCAGCAGAGACAGGGGTGATAATTCACCCCTCCACTTT

D: TRBD2
V: TRBV27
size: -
J: TRBJ2-5
CDR3: CASSFYSGGREETQYF
DNA: TGTGCCAGCAGTTTCTATAGCGGGGGCCGGGAAGAGACCCAGTACTTC

D: TRBD1
V: TRBV5-1
size: -
J: TRBJ1-2
CDR3: CASSLRPTGTGTNYGYTF
DNA: TGCGCCAGCAGCCTTCGCCCCACCGGGACAGGGACAAACTATGGCTACACCTTC

D: -
V: TRBV4-2
size: once
J: TRBJ1-4
CDR3: CASSQAGVVDEKLFF
DNA: TGTGCCAGCAGCCAAGCAGGGGTGGTAGATGAAAAACTGTTTTTT

D: -
V: TRBV28
size: -
J: TRBJ1-4
CDR3: CASSLMGGSLEKLFF
DNA: TGTGCCAGCAGTTTAATGGGGGGTTCGTTGGAAAAACTGTTTTTT

D: -
V: TRBV6-5
size: -
J: TRBJ2-7
CDR3: CASSRRDGYSYEQYF
DNA: TGTGCCAGCAGTCGGAGGGACGGCTACTCCTACGAGCAGTACTTC

D: -
V: TRBV19
size: -
J: TRBJ2-5
CDR3: CASNQSPAGSQETQYF
DNA: TGTGCCAGTAACCAATCCCCGGCCGGGTCCCAAGAGACCCAGTACTTC

D: -
V: TRBV28
size: -
J: TRBJ1-2
CDR3: CASSLGAGNYGYTF
DNA: TGTGCCAGCAGTTTAGGCGCAGGGAACTATGGCTACACCTTC

D: TRBD2
V: TRBV4-1
size: -
J: TRBJ2-1
CDR3: CASSQDLQRGAQEQFF
DNA: TGCGCCAGCAGCCAAGATCTCCAGCGGGGGGCCCAGGAGCAGTTCTTC

D: -
V: TRBV29-1
size: -
J: TRBJ2-7
CDR3: CSVEDPYEQYF
DNA: TGCAGCGTTGAAGATCCATACGAGCAGTACTTC

D: -
V: TRBV7-9
size: -
J: TRBJ1-4
CDR3: CASSHRVDYEKLFF
DNA: TGTGCCAGCAGTCACAGGGTAGACTATGAAAAACTGTTTTTT

D: -
V: TRBV27
size: -
J: TRBJ1-1
CDR3: CASSLSRTNTEAFF
DNA: TGTGCCAGCAGTTTATCTCGGACTAACACTGAAGCTTTCTTT